Shown below are 26 T cell receptor beta chains from a single sample sequenced in a study of T-cell reconstitution after alpha-beta-depleted transplantation in children. The library targeted TCRbeta and was prepared with unique molecular identifiers. TCRdb re-analysed the PCR reads in MiXCR, keeping a single row per CDR3 protein. The sample has approximately 800,000 distinct CDR3 sequences; approximately 15% are singletons. Specimen: PBMCs, mostly from graft donor cells, collected 360 days after TCRalphabeta/CD19-depleted stem cell transplant. These receptors were obtained from a male patient younger than 18 who had a stem cell transplant for acute lymphoblastic leukemia, so the T cells may come from the graft donor.

The chain uses TRBV6-5 and TRBJ2-7; D ambiguous. Germline V gene lookup returns CDR1 MNHEY and CDR2 SVGAGI. V lost 2 bases, J lost 3 bases, and 8 bases lay in between. This CDR3 is built from 13 residues. This CDR3 is CASSYGILYEQYF. In nucleotides, the CDR3 is TGTGCCAGCAGTTACGGGATCCTCTACGAGCAGTACTTC.

This clonotype was seen ten or more times. One end of the junction is discordant with germline, which a read error may explain. V gene TRBV5-1 combines with J gene TRBJ2-5, with 10 positions matching TRBD2. Germline V gene sequence: CDR1 SGHRS, CDR2 YFSETQ. The length of the CDR3 is 13 residues. The CDR3 DNA reads as TGTGCCAGCAGCCTAGCGGGAGTGGAGACCCAGTACTTC. Translating it yields CASSLAGVETQYF.

V usage is TRBV18 and J usage is TRBJ2-7, with 8 bases aligning to TRBD1. The junction had 7 bases not matched to a gene; V was cut back by 6 bases and J by 9 bases. Germline-derived CDR1 and CDR2 are KGHSH and LQKENI. This CDR3 is built from 12 residues. Here the CDR3 DNA reads TGTGCCAGCTCGCTCGACAGGGGAGGGCAGTACTTC. It translates to CASSLDRGGQYF.

This clonotype was seen a handful of times. This rearrangement joins TRBV27 to TRBJ2-7; TRBD2 might be the D (5 bases). Trimming shortened V by 6 bases and J by 5 bases, and 14 bases separated the two germline ends. The CDR3 spans 13 residues. Germline CDR1 is MNHEY and CDR2 is SMNVEV (reference sequence). The CDR3 region has the DNA TGTGCCAGCAGCCTCGGCCGGAGGCACGAGCAGTACTTC. It yields the protein CASSLGRRHEQYF.

The table lists this clonotype with a few counts. The V and J genes are TRBV10-3 and TRBJ2-7, with 8 nucleotides matching TRBD2. Germline loops: CDR1 ENHRY, CDR2 SYGVKD. The junction had 10 bases not matched to a gene; V was cut back by 6 bases and J by 0 bases. There are 16 residues in the CDR3. The CDR3 loop is CAIRPVLAADSYEQYF. Here the CDR3 DNA reads TGTGCCATCAGACCCGTACTAGCGGCTGACTCCTACGAGCAGTACTTC.

This clonotype was counted a few times. The chain recombines TRBV5-1 with TRBJ1-3, with D hard to call. The V and J ends lost 0 bases and 0 bases respectively, with 13 bases between them. CDR1 SGHRS and CDR2 YFSETQ come from the germline V gene. The CDR3 length is 17 residues. The CDR3 region is CASSLGSPGISGNTIYF. For the CDR3, the DNA is TGCGCCAGCAGCTTGGGGTCCCCGGGCATCTCTGGAAACACCATATATTTT.

The CDR3 DNA reads as TGCGCCAGCAGCCAAGATAGGGCAGGGGAGCAGTACTTC. Translated, it gives CASSQDRAGEQYF. This chain joins TRBV4-1 and TRBJ2-7; possible D gene TRBD1, 5 bases. The ends were cut back, 0 bases at V and 7 bases at J, with 10 bases in the middle. The CDR3 contains 13 residues. Germline V CDR1 and CDR2: MGHRA, YSYEKL.

This clonotype has ten or more counts. The chain recombines TRBV4-2 with TRBJ2-7; TRBD1 matches at 7 bases. This CDR3 is built from 12 residues. V shed 6 bases and J 5 bases; nucleotides not matched to a gene: 4. Germline lookup yields CDR1 LGHNA and CDR2 YNFKEQ. In DNA form, the CDR3 reads TGTGCCAGCAGGCAAACAGGGGACGAGCAGTACTTC. Protein: CASRQTGDEQYF.

V usage is TRBV7-6 and J usage is TRBJ2-6; 11 bases are a match to TRBD2. The CDR3 extends over 17 amino acids. Germline assignment: CDR1 SGHVS and CDR2 FNYEAQ. With 5 bases clipped from V and 4 bases from J, the junction kept 7 bases outside the gene matches. The CDR3 region is CASSPGTSGIGANVLTF. CDR3 DNA sequence: TGTGCCAGCAGCCCGGGGACTAGCGGCATAGGGGCCAACGTCCTGACTTTC. Combining the CDR3 with reference TRBV7-6 and TRBJ2-6 gives the whole variable domain GAGVSQSPRYKVTKRGQDVALRCDPISGHVSLYWYRQALGQGPEFLTYFNYEAQQDKSGLPNDRFSAERPEGSISTLTIQRTEQRDSAMYRCASSPGTSGIGANVLTFGAGSRLTVL.

This sequence joins TRBV5-1 and TRBJ2-3; 7 bases map to TRBD1. This CDR3 contains 14 residues. With V trimmed by 0 bases and J by 5 bases, 3 bases remained unmatched. From germline, CDR1 is SGHRS and CDR2 YFSETQ. CDR3 loop: CASSLVTGKDTQYF. CDR3 in DNA: TGCGCCAGCAGCTTGGTGACAGGGAAAGATACGCAGTATTTT.

This clonotype has just a few counts. The CDR3 sequence: CASSYRSVQYNEQFF. For the CDR3, the DNA is TGTGCCAGCAGTTACCGTTCAGTACAGTACAATGAGCAGTTCTTC. V and J are TRBV27 and TRBJ2-1; D remains ambiguous. The CDR3 sequence is 15 residues long. The germline V gene encodes CDR1 MNHEY and CDR2 SMNVEV (reference sequence). V lost 4 bases to trimming and J lost 4 bases, with 14 bases between them.

With regard to this clonotype: Here the CDR3 omits its conserved ending phenylalanine or tryptophan, so a read error is the likely source. CDR3 sequence reads: CASSLGISYEQYY. The CDR3 region has the DNA TGTGCCAGCAGTTTAGGGATCTCCTACGAGCAGTACTAC. This chain joins TRBV12-3 or TRBV12-4 and TRBJ2-7; D is unclear. The CDR3 contains 13 residues. V was cut by 1 base and J by 0 bases, with 4 bases left in between.

This clonotype came up many times. The chain is built from TRBV4-1 and TRBJ2-6; possible D gene TRBD1, 6 bases. Trimming removed 1 base from V and 2 bases from J, with 21 bases in between. The CDR3 totals 20 residues. Germline values: CDR1 MGHRA, CDR2 YSYEKL. CDR3 nucleotides: TGCGCCAGCAGCCAAGTCTACAGGCAGGGGAAACGTCCTGGGGCCAACGTCCTGACTTTC. Translated: CASSQVYRQGKRPGANVLTF.

The V and J genes are TRBV2 and TRBJ2-2; 9 nucleotides match TRBD2. The CDR3 consists of 15 residues. The germline gives CDR1 SNHLY, CDR2 FYNNEI. The V and J ends lost 8 bases and 6 bases, in that order; junction bases with no gene match: 10. The CDR3: CASCGGVSGAGELFF. For the CDR3, the DNA is TGTGCCAGCTGCGGGGGGGTCTCGGGGGCCGGGGAGCTGTTTTTT.

This clonotype has more than one count but fewer than ten. This chain uses TRBV6-2 or TRBV6-3 with TRBJ1-4, with 11 bases matching TRBD1. CDR1 is MNHEY, CDR2 SVGEGT, per germline. The CDR3 is 16 amino acids. Unmatched junction bases numbered 10, after V lost 6 bases and J lost 7 bases. DNA for the CDR3: TGTGCCAGCAGGACTATCTGGACAGGGGGCGCTGAAAAACTGTTTTTT. It translates to CASRTIWTGGAEKLFF.

As DNA, the CDR3 is TGCGCCAGCAGCCCACCGACTAGCGGGAGGGCCCCAGATACGCAGTATTTT. Translated: CASSPPTSGRAPDTQYF. V gene TRBV5-1 combines with J gene TRBJ2-3; 14 nucleotides align to TRBD2. Germline-derived CDR1 and CDR2 are SGHRS and YFSETQ. The CDR3 totals 17 residues. V gave up 4 bases and J gave up 4 bases; unmatched junction bases: 8.

This clonotype was counted a few times. The chain combines TRBV7-8 with TRBJ2-7, with TRBD1 matching over 11 bases. Germline lookup yields CDR1 SGHVS and CDR2 FQNEAQ. Trimming cost V 3 bases and J 5 bases; bases outside gene matches: 6. The CDR3 has 15 amino acids. CDR3 loop: CASSFLGQGADEQYF. For the CDR3, the DNA is TGTGCCAGCAGCTTTCTAGGACAGGGGGCCGACGAGCAGTACTTC.

Here the CDR3 reads CASSVATGRYTDTQYF. Here the CDR3 DNA reads TGTGCCAGCAGCGTAGCGACAGGGCGGTACACAGATACGCAGTATTTT. The chain has TRBV9 and TRBJ2-3; 7 nucleotides agree with TRBD1. V dropped 0 bases and J dropped 2; count of bases not matched to a gene: 6. CDR1 and CDR2 from the germline V gene are SGDLS and YYNGEE. This CDR3 has 16 residues.

The chain has TRBV13 and TRBJ2-1, with D hard to call. The CDR3 has 14 residues. V was clipped by 2 bases and J by 2 bases, with 7 bases between them. Germline loops: CDR1 PRHDT, CDR2 FYEKMQ (reference sequence). DNA for the CDR3: TGTGCCAGCAGCTTAACTCGGGCCTACAATGAGCAGTTCTTC. This codes for CASSLTRAYNEQFF. The full variable domain, in which reference TRBV13 and TRBJ2-1 provide the parts outside the CDR3, is AAGVIQSPRHLIKEKRETATLKCYPIPRHDTVYWYQQGPGQDPQFLISFYEKMQSDKGSIPDRFSAQQFSDYHSELNMSSLELGDSALYFCASSLTRAYNEQFFGPGTRLTVL.

In its sample, this clonotype was seen a few times. A read error is likely, as this CDR3 ends without the conserved phenylalanine or tryptophan. The J gene is TRBJ2-2, the V gene TRBV5-1; TRBD2 agrees at 11 bases. The CDR3 extends over 15 amino acids. Trimming at V came to 6 bases and at J to 5 bases, leaving 6 bases not matched to a gene. From germline, CDR1 is SGHRS and CDR2 YFSETQ. The CDR3 region is CASKTRTSGTGELFL. The CDR3 bases are TGCGCCAGCAAAACTCGGACTAGCGGGACCGGGGAGCTGTTTCTT.

This clonotype was detected only a few times. V is TRBV10-3 and J is TRBJ2-1; a weak D match, TRBD2 (5 bases). Germline V lookup: CDR1 ENHRY, CDR2 SYGVKD. V dropped 1 base and J dropped 7 bases, with 14 bases sitting between them. The CDR3 length is 15 residues. CDR3 sequence: CAISEWRAAENEQFF. CDR3 in DNA: TGTGCCATCAGTGAGTGGAGAGCGGCCGAGAATGAGCAGTTCTTC.

This clonotype was found many times. CDR3 nucleotides: TGTGCCACCAGTGATTTTGGGACAGGGTCGGAAGATACGCAGTATTTT. Amino acids: CATSDFGTGSEDTQYF. The rearrangement links TRBV24-1 to TRBJ2-3, with 9 bases aligning to TRBD1. Germline V gene data show CDR1 as KGHDR and CDR2 as SFDVKD. Trimming at V came to 1 base and at J to 5 bases, leaving 6 bases not matched to a gene. CDR3 length equals 16 residues.

The rearrangement joins TRBV6-1 to TRBJ2-7; 8 bases map to TRBD1. V lost 7 bases, J lost 2 bases, and 4 bases stayed unmatched. The CDR3 loop spans 13 amino acids. CDR1 is MNHNS, CDR2 SASEGT, per germline. The CDR3 DNA reads as TGTGCCAGCACCCAGGGACAGGCCTACGAGCAGTACTTC. Amino acids: CASTQGQAYEQYF.

The rearrangement uses TRBV29-1 and TRBJ2-3; no clear D gene. The CDR3 is made up of 15 amino acids. Deletions cut 3 bases from V and 4 bases from J, with 17 bases between. Germline-derived CDR1 and CDR2 are SQVTM and ANQGSEA. The CDR3 nucleotides are TGCAGCGTTGACCGCGGTGCGCCAGAGGCAGATACGCAGTATTTT. The encoded protein is CSVDRGAPEADTQYF.

In its sample, this clonotype was seen many times. The chain is built from TRBV7-2 and TRBJ1-1; D is unclear. The V and J ends lost 3 bases and 6 bases respectively, with 14 bases between them. Germline V gene data show CDR1 as SGHTA and CDR2 as FQGNSA. The CDR3 totals 14 residues. The CDR3 protein is CASSFVAGQAEAFF. CDR3 coding DNA: TGTGCCAGCAGCTTTGTCGCCGGGCAGGCTGAAGCTTTCTTT.

The V call is TRBV5-1, the J call TRBJ2-7; 13 bases are shared with TRBD2. After removal of 0 bases from V and 3 bases from J, the junction contained 9 bases not matched to a gene. The CDR3 sequence is 18 residues long. CDR1 and CDR2 (germline): SGHRS, YFSETQ. The CDR3 region has the DNA TGCGCCAGCAGCTTGGGGACTAGCGGGAGCCTAATTATCTACGAGCAGTACTTC. It translates to CASSLGTSGSLIIYEQYF.